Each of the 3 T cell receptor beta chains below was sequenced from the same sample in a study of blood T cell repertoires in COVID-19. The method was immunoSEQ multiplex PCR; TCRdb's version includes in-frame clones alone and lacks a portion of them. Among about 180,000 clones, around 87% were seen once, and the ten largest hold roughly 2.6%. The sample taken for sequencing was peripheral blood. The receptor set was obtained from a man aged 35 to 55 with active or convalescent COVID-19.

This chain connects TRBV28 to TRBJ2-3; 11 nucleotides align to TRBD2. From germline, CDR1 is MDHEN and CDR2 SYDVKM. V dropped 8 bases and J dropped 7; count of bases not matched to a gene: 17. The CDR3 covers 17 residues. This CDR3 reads CASAGARLAGGPHTQYF. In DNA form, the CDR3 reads TGTGCCAGCGCGGGGGCGCGGCTAGCGGGGGGTCCACATACGCAGTATTTT.

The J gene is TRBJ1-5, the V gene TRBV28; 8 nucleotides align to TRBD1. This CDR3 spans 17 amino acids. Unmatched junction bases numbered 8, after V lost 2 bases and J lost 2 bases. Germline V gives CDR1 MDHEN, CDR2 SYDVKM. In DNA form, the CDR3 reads TGTGCCAGCAGTTTAGGTACAGGGGGAAGGGGCAATCAGCCCCAGCATTTT. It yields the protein CASSLGTGGRGNQPQHF. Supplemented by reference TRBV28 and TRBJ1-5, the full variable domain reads DVKVTQSSRYLVKRTGEKVFLECVQDMDHENMFWYRQDPGLGLRLIYFSYDVKMKEKGDIPEGYSVSREKKERFSLILESASTNQTSMYLCASSLGTGGRGNQPQHFGDGTRLSIL.

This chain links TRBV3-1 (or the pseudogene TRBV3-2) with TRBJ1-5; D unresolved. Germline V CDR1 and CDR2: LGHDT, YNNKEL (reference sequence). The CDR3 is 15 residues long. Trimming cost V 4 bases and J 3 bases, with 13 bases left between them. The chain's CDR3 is CASSPSGGLNQPQHF. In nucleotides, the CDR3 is TGTGCCAGCAGCCCGTCGGGCGGACTCAATCAGCCCCAGCATTTT.